This T cell receptor beta chain was profiled in a study of cytomegalovirus exposure and HLA in healthy donors. Points from the study as a whole: Available immune exposure information covered CMV serostatus only. On later analysis, the bulk of CMV-associated TCR beta chains appeared to be HLA-restricted. A list of about 180 TCR beta chains associated with cytomegalovirus was given. Most observed TCR sequences were rare, whereas some public TCRs were detected in many donors.

This CDR3 region has 14 residues. The germline V gene has CDR1 GTSNPN and CDR2 SVGIG (reference sequence). V lost 2 bases and J 2 bases, leaving 9 bases between the germline ends. The PCR was carried out with 60 Vbeta primers and 13 Jbeta primers. Measured with immunoSEQ multiplex PCR; TCRdb has only the in-frame clones, and not every one. Here the sample spans about 130,000 clones, roughly 80% being singletons. For this clone: What it recognizes is unknown.

The rearrangement uses TRBV30 and TRBJ2-2, with D possibly TRBD1 on 5 matching bases. The sample consisted of PBMCs. This TCR derives from a man between 18 and 29 years old in good health and CMV-seropositive. The CDR3 bases are TGTGCCTGGAGTCTTCAGGGCAACACCGGGGAGCTGTTTTTT. Translated, it gives CAWSLQGNTGELFF.